This is a list of T cell receptor beta chains from one sample in a study of blood T cell repertoires in COVID-19. TCRdb keeps only in-frame clones here, not all; method: immunoSEQ multiplex PCR. This sample has about 140,000 clones, with 75% to 90% found just once. Sequenced material: peripheral blood. The receptors come from a woman aged 50 to 60 with acute or convalescent COVID-19. Both conserved end residues are part of each CDR3. The D gene is left open where the match is weak. Clone size is shown for a subset of rows, as once, few, many or a class of expanded clone.

d_gene	v_gene	abundance	j_gene	CDR3nt	CDR3aa
NA	TRBV10-3	once	TRBJ2-5	TGTGCCATCAGTGAGCCAAAAGAGACCCAGTACTTC	CAISEPKETQYF
NA	TRBV6-5	NA	TRBJ1-4	TGTGCCAGCGCGAGTACTAATGAAAAACTGTTTTTT	CASASTNEKLFF
NA	TRBV27	NA	TRBJ2-7	TGTGCCAGCAGTCCCTCGGCAGGTTTGGGCGAGCAGTACTTC	CASSPSAGLGEQYF
TRBD2	TRBV7-2	few	TRBJ2-3	TGTGCCAGCAGCCTAAGACTAGCGGGGGGCCAGTATTTT	CASSLRLAGGQYF
NA	TRBV7-6	NA	TRBJ1-5	TGTGCCAGCAGCTTAGAAGCGGGGGGGGAAGAGTATAGCAATCAGCCCCAGCATTTT	CASSLEAGGEEYSNQPQHF
TRBD1	TRBV30	NA	TRBJ2-7	TGTGCCTGGAGTCTAAGACAGGGGTCCTACGAGCAGTACTTC	CAWSLRQGSYEQYF
NA	TRBV7-9	NA	TRBJ2-1	TGTGCCAGCAGCTTTAGAACTAGCCGTTACAATGAGCAGTTCTTC	CASSFRTSRYNEQFF
NA	TRBV5-5	NA	TRBJ2-2	TGTGCCAGCAGCTTGATGGTAGGACTCACCGGGGAGCTGTTTTTT	CASSLMVGLTGELFF
NA	TRBV6-5	NA	TRBJ1-1	TGTGCCAGCAGTTCGCTCGCCGCGGGCACTGAAGCTTTCTTT	CASSSLAAGTEAFF
TRBD1	TRBV3-1/TRBV3-2	NA	TRBJ2-2	TGTGCCAGCAGTCTAATTCCGGGGACAGCCCGATCCTCGGACACCGGGGAGCTGTTTTTT	CASSLIPGTARSSDTGELFF
NA	TRBV27	NA	TRBJ2-2	TGTGCCAGCACTGACCATAGGGGCGGGAACACCGGGGAGCTGTTTTTT	CASTDHRGGNTGELFF
NA	TRBV7-6	NA	TRBJ2-5	TGTGCCAGCAGCTTAGATGGGGCTACCCAAGAGACCCAGTACTTC	CASSLDGATQETQYF
NA	TRBV30	NA	TRBJ1-3	TGTGCCTGGAGTCCAGGGGGAAACACCATATATTTT	CAWSPGGNTIYF
NA	TRBV2	once	TRBJ2-3	TGTGCCAGCACCGTAGGCGGGTCGTTGACAGATACGCAGTATTTT	CASTVGGSLTDTQYF
NA	TRBV19	NA	TRBJ1-3	TGTGCCAGTAGTACCCATCTTACAGGAGCCTCTGGAAACACCATATATTTT	CASSTHLTGASGNTIYF
TRBD2	TRBV2	once	TRBJ2-3	TGTGCCAGCAGTATAATACCTAGCGGGAGGGCAATATCAGATACGCAGTATTTT	CASSIIPSGRAISDTQYF
TRBD1	TRBV6-5	NA	TRBJ2-1	TGTGCCAGTACCGGGACAGGGGGTTACAATGAGCAGTTCTTC	CASTGTGGYNEQFF
TRBD1	TRBV2	NA	TRBJ1-1	TGTGCCAGCAGTGAAAGGGGACAGGGGGCTTACAAGGGCAAAGCTTTCTTT	CASSERGQGAYKGKAFF
NA	TRBV5-6	NA	TRBJ1-6	TGTGCCAGCAGCCCGAGACCGGGACATCAGACCCTCCACTTT	CASSPRPGHQTLHF
TRBD2	TRBV5-1	NA	TRBJ2-5	TGCGCCAGCAGCTGGAGGACTAGCGGGGAAGAGACCCAGTACTTC	CASSWRTSGEETQYF
NA	TRBV2	NA	TRBJ1-6	TGTGCCAGCAGTGGGGCCTCGGGATCACCCCTCCACTTT	CASSGASGSPLHF
NA	TRBV5-1	NA	TRBJ1-4	TGCGCCAGCAGCTTGTACCTCTCGCAGGGCGATGAAAAACTGTTTTTT	CASSLYLSQGDEKLFF
NA	TRBV29-1	NA	TRBJ1-2	TGCAGCGTTGGGGGTGCGGTCAGGGGCAGTGGCTACACCTTC	CSVGGAVRGSGYTF
NA	TRBV10-3	NA	TRBJ2-7	TGTGCCACCAACCAGCGCGGAGGGGAGGACGAGCAGTACTTC	CATNQRGGEDEQYF
NA	TRBV5-8	NA	TRBJ2-7	TGTGCCAGCAGCCCCGACAGGCCCAGCACCTACGAGCAGTACTTC	CASSPDRPSTYEQYF
NA	TRBV10-3	NA	TRBJ1-1	TGTGCCATCAGAGGGGACACTGAAGCTTTCTTT	CAIRGDTEAFF
NA	TRBV7-2	NA	TRBJ1-1	TGTGCCAGCAGCTTTGAGGAGAACACTGAAGCTTTCTTT	CASSFEENTEAFF
TRBD1	TRBV6-1	NA	TRBJ2-1	TGTGCCAGCAGTGAAGGACAGGGGACCTACAATGAGCAGTTCTTC	CASSEGQGTYNEQFF
NA	TRBV5-1	NA	TRBJ1-4	TGCGCCAGCAGCCCAGGGTCCTCGTGGGAAAAACTGTTTTTT	CASSPGSSWEKLFF
NA	TRBV3-1/TRBV3-2	few	TRBJ2-1	TGTGCCAGCAGCCAAGTAACATTTGCGGGTGAGCAGTTCTTC	CASSQVTFAGEQFF
NA	TRBV5-1	NA	TRBJ1-6	TGCGCCAGCAGCTTGGGAGGGTTGAATTCACCCCTCCACTTT	CASSLGGLNSPLHF
NA	TRBV6-5	NA	TRBJ2-7	TGTGCCAGCAGGCAACAGGGACGCTACGAGCAGTACTTC	CASRQQGRYEQYF
TRBD1	TRBV19	NA	TRBJ2-7	TGTGCCAGTAGTATAGGACAGGGGGAATACGAGCAGTACTTC	CASSIGQGEYEQYF
NA	TRBV10-3	NA	TRBJ2-1	TGTGCCATCGCTGGCAGAAACAATGAGCAGTTCTTC	CAIAGRNNEQFF
NA	TRBV27	NA	TRBJ2-7	TGTGCCAGCAGTTTACGGGGGGCCAGCTACGAGCAGTACTTC	CASSLRGASYEQYF
NA	TRBV11-2	once	TRBJ1-3	TGTGCCAGCAGCTTAGGGAGGCCCCGAAACACCATATATTTT	CASSLGRPRNTIYF
TRBD1	TRBV7-9	once	TRBJ1-6	TGTGCCAGCAGCTTAAGCCAGGGGGGATCACCCCTCCACTTT	CASSLSQGGSPLHF